Presented here are 10 T cell receptor beta chains from one specimen sequenced in a study of T cell repertoires in cytomegalovirus infection. TCRdb reprocessed the reads with MiXCR, giving one entry per CDR3 protein. The table lists 150,000 to 200,000 distinct CDR3 sequences, approximately 19% of them singletons, with under 3.5% in the top ten. Sequenced sample: PBMCs. The receptors come from a human donor in good health (CMV status not recorded). Some clones in this sample may be carry-over from other donors' samples.

To note about this clonotype: An end of the junction differs from the germline gene, which may be a read error. The J gene is TRBJ1-6, the V gene TRBV4-1; 7 bases are shared with TRBD1. CDR3 length: 16 residues. Germline CDR1 reads MGHRA; CDR2 reads YSYEKL. This CDR3 is CASSWDRSSYNSPLHF. The CDR3 DNA follows: TGTGCCAGCAGCTGGGACAGAAGCTCCTATAATTCACCCCTCCACTTT.

The genes are TRBV29-1 and TRBJ2-2; D perhaps matches TRBD1 (6 bases). Germline V gene sequence: CDR1 SQVTM, CDR2 ANQGSEA. The CDR3 sequence is 17 residues long. Trimming left V 1 base short and J 0 bases short, with 15 bases between. In DNA form, the CDR3 reads TGCAGCGTTGAAGGGCGTTCCGGGACAACGAACACCGGGGAGCTGTTTTTT. It yields the protein CSVEGRSGTTNTGELFF.

The CDR3 is CASSSRPGGGTDTQYF. Here the CDR3 DNA reads TGTGCCAGCAGCTCTAGGCCGGGGGGCGGCACAGATACGCAGTATTTT. The chain joins TRBV7-2 to TRBJ2-3; the D gene is possibly TRBD2 (7 bases). This CDR3 spans 16 amino acids. The germline gives CDR1 SGHTA, CDR2 FQGNSA. V was shortened by 4 bases and J by 1 base, with 15 bases between the two germline ends.

The V call is TRBV28, the J call TRBJ1-5; tentative D call: TRBD1 (6 bases). CDR1 and CDR2 from the germline V gene are MDHEN and SYDVKM. This CDR3 contains 16 residues. The V gene lost 7 bases and the J gene lost 6 bases, with 22 bases spanning the gap. The DNA of the CDR3 is TGTGCCAGCAACCCCCGAAGTTTGAGGGGGATTCAGCCCCAGCATTTT. It yields the protein CASNPRSLRGIQPQHF. Combining the CDR3 with reference TRBV28 and TRBJ1-5 gives the whole variable domain DVKVTQSSRYLVKRTGEKVFLECVQDMDHENMFWYRQDPGLGLRLIYFSYDVKMKEKGDIPEGYSVSREKKERFSLILESASTNQTSMYLCASNPRSLRGIQPQHFGDGTRLSIL.

The CDR3 sequence: CASSRSPGPQGGGRQFF. The CDR3, as DNA: TGTGCCAGTAGTCGGTCCCCGGGTCCACAGGGAGGAGGTCGGCAGTTCTTC. The chain carries TRBV19 and TRBJ2-1; D is perhaps TRBD1 or TRBD2 (6 bases each). Trimming pared 5 bases from V and 12 bases from J, leaving 29 bases between. Germline V CDR1 and CDR2: LNHDA, SQIVND (reference sequence). The CDR3 loop spans 17 amino acids.

The sample holds a few counts of this clonotype. CDR3 in DNA: TGTGCCAGCAGCCAAGTCTGGGAGACCCAGTACTTC. It yields the protein CASSQVWETQYF. The chain is built from TRBV14 and TRBJ2-5; D is uncertain. The CDR3 is made up of 12 amino acids. Germline CDR1 and CDR2: SGHDN and FVKESK. The V end lost 1 base, the J end lost 5 bases, and 5 bases lay between the germline ends.

The sample holds a few counts of this clonotype. The J gene is TRBJ2-1, the V gene TRBV12-5; 11 bases are a match to TRBD1. Germline V gene data show CDR1 as LGHNT and CDR2 as FRNRAP. The CDR3 consists of 14 residues. V was pared by 4 bases and J by 8 bases, with 4 bases of the junction left unmatched. The CDR3 DNA follows: TGTGCTAGTGGTTCTTGGACAGGGGGCGATGAGCAGTTCTTC. It is translated as CASGSWTGGDEQFF.

This clonotype was found many times. The genes are TRBV7-2 and TRBJ1-1; D is perhaps TRBD1 (5 bases). Trimming removed 1 base from V and 4 bases from J, with 16 bases in between. The CDR3 consists of 16 residues. Looked up from germline, CDR1 is SGHTA and CDR2 is FQGNSA. The CDR3, as DNA: TGTGCCAGCAGCTTAGATCGGGCAGGGCCCGGCACTGAAGCTTTCTTT. Translating gives CASSLDRAGPGTEAFF.

This chain uses TRBV5-4 with TRBJ2-6, with D unresolved. V shed 4 bases and J shed 11 bases, with 13 bases lying between them. The CDR3 is made up of 13 amino acids. CDR1 is SGHNT and CDR2 is YYREEE in the germline V gene (reference sequence). Written as DNA, the CDR3 is TGTGCCAGCAGCCTCCGGGCAGGCGACGTCCTGACTTTC. Protein product: CASSLRAGDVLTF.

Notes on this clonotype: One end of the junction is discordant with germline, which a read error may explain. The gene calls are TRBV7-6 and TRBJ2-5, with 8 bases aligning to TRBD1. Germline lookup yields CDR1 SGHVS and CDR2 FNYEAQ. CDR3 length equals 14 residues. CDR3 DNA sequence: TGTGCTAGCAGCTCCAGGGGGCTAGGGGAGACCCAGTACTTC. Translated: CASSSRGLGETQYF.